This T cell receptor beta chain derives from a study of cytomegalovirus exposure and HLA in healthy donors. Between the trimmed V and J ends, which lost 0 bases and 0 bases, there was a span of 7 bases. This CDR3 has 15 amino acids. CDR1 is MNHEY, CDR2 SVGAGI, per germline. Study observations and caveats: With further analysis later on, most CMV-associated TCR beta chains appeared HLA-restricted. When a later analysis was performed, an Asian-associated ancestry cluster reportedly had fewer N-insertions than the approximately 700-donor mean.

Comments on this clone: Its specificity is unknown.

PCR employed 60 Vbeta and 13 Jbeta primers. Generated by immunoSEQ multiplex PCR, the TCRdb table keeps only in-frame clones and is missing some. The table records more than 150,000 clones, 70% to 85% of them present only once. The sample taken for sequencing was PBMCs. The chain links TRBV6-5 to TRBJ2-3; D may be TRBD2 (6 bases). The receptor's source is a young man in good health and CMV-seronegative. This CDR3 reads CASSYSGRSTDTQYF. CDR3 bases: TGTGCCAGCAGTTACTCTGGGAGGAGCACAGATACGCAGTATTTT.